The 30 T cell receptor beta chains below come from one sample, sequenced in a study of STAT3 mutations in large granular lymphocyte leukemia. Repertoires were generated with immunoSEQ multiplex PCR, while TCRdb's copy carries only in-frame clones and drops some. This repertoire shows just over 15,000 clones, around 90% found once; its top ten account for approximately 8%. The study's findings and limits: In T-cell large granular lymphocyte leukemia, about half of patients showed multiple immunodominant subclonotypes.

Their antigen targets remain unknown. Sample: peripheral blood mononuclear cells. Receptors originate from a woman between 45 and 65 years old with T-cell large granular lymphocyte leukemia. Some clones in this sample may be carry-over from other donors' samples.

The chain joins TRBV15 to TRBJ1-4; D is ambiguous. CDR1 LNHNV and CDR2 YYDKDF come from the germline V gene (reference sequence). V lost 1 base to trimming and J lost 3 bases, with 9 bases between them. CDR3 length: 15 amino acids. For the CDR3, the DNA is TGTGCCACCAGCAGAGCTTTACCCCCTAATGAAAAACTGTTTTTT. Its translation: CATSRALPPNEKLFF.

This clone was recorded only once. This chain connects TRBV28 to TRBJ1-5; possible D gene TRBD1, 5 bases. CDR3 length: 18 residues. CDR1 is MDHEN and CDR2 is SYDVKM in the germline V gene. Trimming shortened V by 6 bases and J by 2 bases, and 23 bases separated the two germline ends. Written as DNA, the CDR3 is TGTGCCAGCAGCCCGAGGGGCCGGGACGTGCGTGGCAATCAGCCCCAGCATTTT. This translates into CASSPRGRDVRGNQPQHF. The entire variable domain, with the rest obtained from reference TRBV28 and TRBJ1-5, is as follows: DVKVTQSSRYLVKRTGEKVFLECVQDMDHENMFWYRQDPGLGLRLIYFSYDVKMKEKGDIPEGYSVSREKKERFSLILESASTNQTSMYLCASSPRGRDVRGNQPQHFGDGTRLSIL.

This clone came up once. This chain links TRBV4-3 with TRBJ2-7; possibly TRBD1 for D (6 bases). Trimming stripped 0 bases from V and 2 bases from J, with 14 bases between. CDR3 size: 16 residues. Germline lookup yields CDR1 LGHNA and CDR2 YSLEER. DNA of the CDR3: TGCGCCAGCAGCCAAGATATTGACAGGTCAACCTACGAGCAGTACTTC. Protein sequence: CASSQDIDRSTYEQYF.

The chain joins TRBV6-5 to TRBJ2-4, with a tentative D call TRBD2 (6 bases). Trimming cost V 5 bases and J 9 bases, with 8 bases left between them. Germline-derived CDR1 and CDR2 are MNHEY and SVGAGI. This CDR3 has 11 residues. DNA for the CDR3: TGTGCCAGCAGTCACGGGAGCATTCAGTACTTC. Its translation: CASSHGSIQYF.

This rearrangement joins TRBV23-1 to TRBJ2-5; 7 nucleotides line up with TRBD2. TRBV23-1 is an ORF for which the function is uncertain. The trim removed 0 bases at V and 5 bases at J, leaving 9 bases unmatched. The CDR3 covers 16 residues. In DNA, the CDR3 is TGCGCCAGCAGTCAATCGTGGGGGGGAGGGTGGGAGACCCAGTACTTC. Translation: CASSQSWGGGWETQYF.

The chain employs TRBV5-1 and TRBJ2-1, with TRBD2 identical over 10 bases. CDR3 size: 17 residues. Looked up from germline, CDR1 is SGHRS and CDR2 is YFSETQ. The J segment lost 0 bases and the V segment lost 1 base, leaving 4 bases of the junction unmatched. As DNA, the CDR3 is TGCGCCAGCAGCTTGATGGCTAGCGGGAGCTCCTACAATGAGCAGTTCTTC. This translates into CASSLMASGSSYNEQFF.

The chain joins TRBV5-1 to TRBJ2-5, with D tentatively TRBD1 (6 bases). The CDR3 totals 15 residues. Trimming removed 1 base from V and 5 bases from J, with 15 bases in between. Germline V gene lookup returns CDR1 SGHRS and CDR2 YFSETQ. The CDR3: CASSLTPQGYETQYF. Here the CDR3 DNA reads TGCGCCAGCAGCTTGACCCCACAGGGCTACGAGACCCAGTACTTC.

This clone was recorded once. V and J are TRBV5-4 and TRBJ2-7; 13 bases are a match to TRBD2. Germline V lookup: CDR1 SGHNT, CDR2 YYREEE (reference sequence). The V segment lost 4 bases and the J segment 5 bases; nucleotides outside the gene matches: 6. CDR3 size: 15 residues. The CDR3 loop reads CASSVGTSGMDEQYF. CDR3 DNA: TGTGCCAGCAGCGTCGGGACTAGCGGGATGGACGAGCAGTACTTC. The variable domain in full, completed from reference TRBV5-4 and TRBJ2-7, reads ETGVTQSPTHLIKTRGQQVTLRCSSQSGHNTVSWYQQALGQGPQFIFQYYREEENGRGNFPPRFSGLQFPNYSSELNVNALELDDSALYLCASSVGTSGMDEQYFGPGTRLTVT.

The chain recombines TRBV5-4 with TRBJ1-5; unclear D gene. This CDR3 is built from 12 residues. Between the trimmed V and J ends, which lost 1 base and 6 bases, there was a span of 5 bases. The germline gives CDR1 SGHNT, CDR2 YYREEE (reference sequence). The CDR3 sequence: CASSLRGQPQHF. The CDR3, as DNA: TGTGCCAGCAGCTTGAGAGGTCAGCCCCAGCATTTT.

Of note for this clone: One junction end does not reproduce the germline sequence, and a read error may be involved. The rearrangement joins TRBV5-8 to TRBJ2-3; possible D gene TRBD2, 5 bases. CDR1 is SGHTS, CDR2 YDEGEE, per germline. The CDR3 spans 9 residues. The CDR3, as DNA: TGCGGGGGCACAGATACGCAGTATTTT. It yields the protein CGGTDTQYF.

V gene TRBV27 combines with J gene TRBJ2-2; TRBD1 agrees at 10 bases. V dropped 5 bases and J dropped 5; count of bases not matched to a gene: 2. Germline V gene sequence: CDR1 MNHEY, CDR2 SMNVEV (reference sequence). This CDR3 has 14 residues. Here the CDR3 reads CASSRGQGTGELFF. In nucleotides, the CDR3 is TGTGCCAGCAGTAGGGGACAGGGGACCGGGGAGCTGTTTTTT.

The CDR3, as DNA: TGCGCCAGCAGCCAAGAAAGCACGGGTTACAATGAGCAGTTCTTC. Translation gives CASSQESTGYNEQFF. This sequence joins TRBV4-1 and TRBJ2-1, with D unclear. Trimming cost V 0 bases and J 4 bases, with 10 bases left between them. The CDR3 covers 15 residues. Germline CDR1 is MGHRA and CDR2 is YSYEKL.

The chain has TRBV29-1 and TRBJ2-2, with D uncertain. The V end lost 1 base, the J end lost 7 bases, and 16 bases lay between the germline ends. This CDR3 comprises 15 residues. CDR1 and CDR2 from the germline V gene are SQVTM and ANQGSEA. CDR3 loop: CSVEGAARIGGELFF. CDR3 nucleotide sequence: TGCAGCGTTGAAGGGGCGGCTAGAATCGGCGGGGAGCTGTTTTTT.

This chain connects TRBV6-5 to TRBJ2-2; no definite D call. Germline V gene lookup returns CDR1 MNHEY and CDR2 SVGAGI. Trimming stripped 0 bases from V and 4 bases from J, with 6 bases between. This CDR3 has 14 amino acids. The DNA of the CDR3 is TGTGCCAGCAGTTACTCAGGAGTCACCGGGGAGCTGTTTTTT. Translating it yields CASSYSGVTGELFF.

The V gene is TRBV6-5, the J gene TRBJ1-1, with 10 bases matching TRBD1. V lost 4 bases, J lost 6 bases, and 2 bases stayed unmatched. Germline CDR1 reads MNHEY; CDR2 reads SVGAGI. The CDR3 runs 13 residues. The DNA of the CDR3 is TGTGCCAGCAGTTCGGACAGGGGGGCTGAAGCTTTCTTT. It specifies CASSSDRGAEAFF.

The genes are TRBV5-4 and TRBJ2-5; no definite D call. Trimming removed 3 bases from V and 4 bases from J, with 16 bases in between. CDR1 is SGHNT and CDR2 is YYREEE in the germline V gene (reference sequence). There are 15 residues in the CDR3. The CDR3 protein is CASSSAWAMGETQYF. CDR3 sequence (DNA): TGTGCCAGCAGCTCGGCCTGGGCCATGGGAGAGACCCAGTACTTC.

CDR3 region: CASSLVVGQETQYF. The CDR3 DNA sequence: TGTGCCAGCAGCTTAGTGGTAGGGCAAGAGACCCAGTACTTC. The chain employs TRBV7-9 and TRBJ2-5; D is unclear. This CDR3 spans 14 amino acids. The V end lost 1 base, the J end lost 2 bases, and 8 bases lay between the germline ends. Germline V gives CDR1 SEHNR, CDR2 FQNEAQ (reference sequence).

The rearrangement links TRBV11-1 to TRBJ2-3; D unresolved. The germline gives CDR1 SGHAT, CDR2 FQDESV (reference sequence). The V end lost 3 bases, the J end lost 7 bases, and 11 bases lay between the germline ends. The CDR3 totals 13 residues. Here the CDR3 DNA reads TGTGCCAGCAGCTTCGCCCAAGGTTATACGCAGTATTTT. Translating gives CASSFAQGYTQYF.

This clone was observed once. The CDR3 reads CASSLLGSGANVLTF. In nucleotides, the CDR3 is TGTGCCAGCAGCTTATTAGGCTCTGGGGCCAACGTCCTGACTTTC. The rearrangement uses TRBV13 and TRBJ2-6, with D unresolved. V lost 2 bases to trimming and J lost 0 bases, with 5 bases between them. The CDR3 is made up of 15 amino acids. Germline V gives CDR1 PRHDT, CDR2 FYEKMQ (reference sequence).

The CDR3 protein is CASSIGPTYGYTF. The CDR3 DNA is TGTGCCAGTAGTATTGGGCCGACCTATGGCTACACCTTC. The J gene is TRBJ1-2, the V gene TRBV19; D remains ambiguous. Germline-derived CDR1 and CDR2 are LNHDA and SQIVND (reference sequence). The CDR3 runs to 13 residues. V lost 3 bases to trimming and J lost 4 bases, with 9 bases between them.

This chain connects TRBV29-1 to TRBJ2-2; D possibly corresponds to TRBD1 (5 bases). Trimming took off 5 bases at V and 3 bases at J, with 13 bases between the two ends. The CDR3 spans 14 residues. Germline CDR1 reads SQVTM; CDR2 reads ANQGSEA. CDR3 bases: TGCAGCGTTCTCACTGGGGCCCACACCGGGGAGCTGTTTTTT. This gives the protein CSVLTGAHTGELFF.

In DNA form, the CDR3 reads TGTGCCAGCTCACTATTCGGACAAGGAGACAATCAGCCCCAGCATTTT. This codes for CASSLFGQGDNQPQHF. This chain links TRBV18 with TRBJ1-5; D may be TRBD1 (5 bases). Trimming removed 4 bases at V and 3 bases at J, with 16 bases between. The CDR3 has 16 amino acids. Germline V lookup: CDR1 KGHSH, CDR2 LQKENI.

The genes are TRBV7-2 and TRBJ2-7; TRBD1 or TRBD2 may be the D gene (7 bases each). Trimming removed 1 base from V and 4 bases from J, with 20 bases in between. Germline V lookup: CDR1 SGHTA, CDR2 FQGNSA. This CDR3 region has 17 residues. In DNA form, the CDR3 reads TGTGCCAGCAGCTTAGAGGGTTCAGGGGGAGGGCGGTACGAGCAGTACTTC. This sequence encodes CASSLEGSGGGRYEQYF.

This clone came up a few times. The rearrangement uses TRBV13 and TRBJ1-2; TRBD1 is a possible D gene (5 bases). The V and J ends lost 2 bases and 0 bases respectively, with 10 bases between them. The length of the CDR3 is 15 residues. Germline V gene sequence: CDR1 PRHDT, CDR2 FYEKMQ (reference sequence). CDR3 nucleotide sequence: TGTGCCAGCAGCTTATACAGGAGAACTAACTATGGCTACACCTTC. Protein: CASSLYRRTNYGYTF.

The DNA of the CDR3 is TGCGCCAGCAGCCAGGGACCTATAGCGGGAGTCGATGAGCAGTTCTTC. It specifies CASSQGPIAGVDEQFF. This chain uses TRBV4-1 with TRBJ2-1, with 9 bases lining up with TRBD2. Per germline, CDR1 MGHRA and CDR2 YSYEKL. This CDR3 spans 16 amino acids. J gave up 8 bases and V 3 bases, and 11 bases lay outside the gene matches.

The rearrangement joins TRBV5-1 to TRBJ1-2; D might be TRBD1 (5 bases). This CDR3 is built from 17 residues. The germline gives CDR1 SGHRS, CDR2 YFSETQ. With 0 bases removed from V and 10 bases from J, the gap between germline ends came to 25 bases. The CDR3 region has the DNA TGCGCCAGCAGCTTGGGCGGCAGGACCACAAGGGGTGTGGACTACACCTTC. It is translated as CASSLGGRTTRGVDYTF.

J is TRBJ1-2 and V is TRBV29-1, with no clear D. This CDR3 has 15 residues. V lost 5 bases and J lost 4, with 20 bases in between. The germline V gene encodes CDR1 SQVTM and CDR2 ANQGSEA. CDR3 bases: TGCAGCGTTAGGAATCGTGGGTGGCCCCTCTATGGCTACACCTTC. Protein product: CSVRNRGWPLYGYTF. Looking up the rest from reference TRBV29-1 and TRBJ1-2 gives the full variable domain: SAVISQKPSRDICQRGTSLTIQCQVDSQVTMMFWYRQQPGQSLTLIATANQGSEATYESGFVIDKFPISRPNLTFSTLTVSNMSPEDSSIYLCSVRNRGWPLYGYTFGSGTRLTVV.

V gene TRBV4-1 combines with J gene TRBJ2-7; D is possibly TRBD2 (6 bases). Germline V lookup: CDR1 MGHRA, CDR2 YSYEKL. Trimming stripped 1 base from V and 2 bases from J, with 15 bases between. The CDR3 spans 16 residues. Here the CDR3 DNA reads TGCGCCAGCAGCCAAGTGGCGTCTAGCGTCCCCTACGAGCAGTACTTC. Protein sequence: CASSQVASSVPYEQYF.

CDR3: CASSNHGVNEKLFF. The CDR3 DNA reads as TGTGCCAGCAGCAATCACGGGGTTAATGAAAAACTGTTTTTT. The chain has TRBV6-5 and TRBJ1-4; D unclear. The CDR3 contains 14 residues. In germline, CDR1 is MNHEY, CDR2 SVGAGI. With 6 bases removed from V and 4 bases from J, the gap between germline ends came to 12 bases.

V is TRBV9 and J is TRBJ2-3; D is perhaps TRBD2 (6 bases). Deletions cut 3 bases from V and 1 base from J, with 21 bases between. The CDR3 loop spans 18 amino acids. The germline gives CDR1 SGDLS, CDR2 YYNGEE. CDR3 sequence: CASSAGGTARGRTDTQYF. CDR3 DNA sequence: TGTGCCAGCAGCGCAGGCGGGACGGCGAGAGGTCGCACAGATACGCAGTATTTT.